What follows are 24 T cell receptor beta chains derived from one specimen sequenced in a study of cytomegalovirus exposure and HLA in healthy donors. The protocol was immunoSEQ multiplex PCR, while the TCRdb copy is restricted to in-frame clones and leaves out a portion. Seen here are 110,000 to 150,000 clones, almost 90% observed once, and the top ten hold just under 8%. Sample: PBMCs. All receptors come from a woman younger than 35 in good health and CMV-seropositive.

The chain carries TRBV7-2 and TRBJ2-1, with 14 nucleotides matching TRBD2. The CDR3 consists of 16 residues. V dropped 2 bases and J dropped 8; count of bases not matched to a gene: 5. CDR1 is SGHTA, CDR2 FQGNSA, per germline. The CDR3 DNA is TGTGCCAGCAGCTTAAGGACTAGCGGGAGGTCTGATGAGCAGTTCTTC. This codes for CASSLRTSGRSDEQFF.

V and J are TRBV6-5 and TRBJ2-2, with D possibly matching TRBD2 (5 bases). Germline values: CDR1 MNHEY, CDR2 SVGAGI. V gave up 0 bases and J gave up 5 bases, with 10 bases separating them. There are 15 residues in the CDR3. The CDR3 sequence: CASSYSRGGTGELFF. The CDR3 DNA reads TGTGCCAGCAGTTACTCGAGAGGCGGGACCGGGGAGCTGTTTTTT.

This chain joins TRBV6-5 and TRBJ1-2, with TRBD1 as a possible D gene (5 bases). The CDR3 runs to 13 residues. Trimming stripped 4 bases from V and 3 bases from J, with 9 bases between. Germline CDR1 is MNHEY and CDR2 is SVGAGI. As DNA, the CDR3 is TGTGCCAGCAGTTCCAGGGTGGACTATGGCTACACCTTC. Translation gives CASSSRVDYGYTF.

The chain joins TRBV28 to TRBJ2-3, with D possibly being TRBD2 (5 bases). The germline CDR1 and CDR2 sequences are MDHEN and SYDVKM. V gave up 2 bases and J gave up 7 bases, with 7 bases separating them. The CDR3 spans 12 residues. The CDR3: CASSLPGNTQYF. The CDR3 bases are TGTGCCAGCAGTTTACCGGGGAATACGCAGTATTTT.

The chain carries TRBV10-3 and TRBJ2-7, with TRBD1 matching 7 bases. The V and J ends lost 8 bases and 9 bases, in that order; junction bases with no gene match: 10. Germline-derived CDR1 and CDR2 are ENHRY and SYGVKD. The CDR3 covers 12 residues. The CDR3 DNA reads TGTGCCATCGGAGGACAGGACTCGTGGCAGTACTTC. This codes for CAIGGQDSWQYF.

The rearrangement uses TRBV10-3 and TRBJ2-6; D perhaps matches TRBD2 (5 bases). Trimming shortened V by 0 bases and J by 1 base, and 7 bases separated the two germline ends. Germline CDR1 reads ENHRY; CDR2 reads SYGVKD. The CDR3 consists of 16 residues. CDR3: CAISESRGSGANVLTF. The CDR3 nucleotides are TGTGCCATCAGTGAGTCGAGAGGGTCTGGGGCCAACGTCCTGACTTTC.

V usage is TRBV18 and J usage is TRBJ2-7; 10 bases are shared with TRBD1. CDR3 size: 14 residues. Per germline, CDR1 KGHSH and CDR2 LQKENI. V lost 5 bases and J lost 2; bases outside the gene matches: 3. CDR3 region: CASSSGQGAYEQYF. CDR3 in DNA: TGTGCCAGCTCAAGCGGACAGGGGGCCTACGAGCAGTACTTC.

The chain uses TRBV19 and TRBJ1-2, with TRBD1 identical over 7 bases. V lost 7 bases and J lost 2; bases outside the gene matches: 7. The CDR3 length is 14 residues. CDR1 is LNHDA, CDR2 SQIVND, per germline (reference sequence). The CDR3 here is CASTPTGSNYGYTF. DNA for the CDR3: TGTGCCAGTACCCCGACAGGGTCGAACTATGGCTACACCTTC.

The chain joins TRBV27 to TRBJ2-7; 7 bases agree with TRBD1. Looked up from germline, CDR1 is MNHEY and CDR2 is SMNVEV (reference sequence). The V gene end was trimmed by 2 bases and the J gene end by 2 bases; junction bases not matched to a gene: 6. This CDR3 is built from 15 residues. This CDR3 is CASSLLTGITYEQYF. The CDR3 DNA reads TGTGCCAGCAGTTTACTGACAGGGATTACCTACGAGCAGTACTTC.

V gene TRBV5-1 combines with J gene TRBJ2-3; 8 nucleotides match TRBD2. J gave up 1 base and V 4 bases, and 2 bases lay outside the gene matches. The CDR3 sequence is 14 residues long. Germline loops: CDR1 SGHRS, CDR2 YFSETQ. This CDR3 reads CASSATSGTDTQYF. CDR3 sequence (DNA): TGCGCCAGCAGCGCGACTAGCGGCACAGATACGCAGTATTTT.

CDR3 region: CASQARGSYNSPLHF. CDR3 nucleotide sequence: TGTGCCAGCCAGGCACGAGGGTCCTATAATTCACCCCTCCACTTT. The gene calls are TRBV27 and TRBJ1-6; D call uncertain. Per the germline V gene, CDR1 is MNHEY and CDR2 is SMNVEV (reference sequence). V was cut by 8 bases and J by 1 base, with 12 bases left in between. The CDR3 totals 15 residues.

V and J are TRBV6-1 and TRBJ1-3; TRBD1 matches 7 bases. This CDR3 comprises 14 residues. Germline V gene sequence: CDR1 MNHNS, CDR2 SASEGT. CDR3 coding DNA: TGTGCGGCGGCGACAGGGAACGCTGGAAACACCATATATTTT. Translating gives CAAATGNAGNTIYF.

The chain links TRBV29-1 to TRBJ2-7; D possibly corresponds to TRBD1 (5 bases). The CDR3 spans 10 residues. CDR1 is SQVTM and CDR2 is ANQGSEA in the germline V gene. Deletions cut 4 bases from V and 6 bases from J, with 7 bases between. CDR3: CSVAQGEQYF. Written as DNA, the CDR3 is TGCAGCGTTGCCCAGGGCGAGCAGTACTTC.

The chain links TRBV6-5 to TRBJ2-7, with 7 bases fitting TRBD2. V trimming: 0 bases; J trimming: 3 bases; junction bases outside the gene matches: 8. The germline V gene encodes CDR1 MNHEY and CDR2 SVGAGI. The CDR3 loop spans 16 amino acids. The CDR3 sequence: CASSYSGGSNSYEQYF. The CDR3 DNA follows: TGTGCCAGCAGTTACTCGGGCGGGAGTAATAGCTACGAGCAGTACTTC.

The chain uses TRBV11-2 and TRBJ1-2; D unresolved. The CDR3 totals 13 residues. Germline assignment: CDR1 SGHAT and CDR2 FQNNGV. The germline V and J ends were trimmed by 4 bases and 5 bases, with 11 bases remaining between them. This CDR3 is CASSSSSGYGYTF. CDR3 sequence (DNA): TGTGCCAGCAGCTCTAGTTCGGGGTATGGCTACACCTTC.

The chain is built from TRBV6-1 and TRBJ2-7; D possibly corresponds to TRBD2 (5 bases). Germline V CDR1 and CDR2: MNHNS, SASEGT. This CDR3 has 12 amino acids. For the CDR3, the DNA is TGTGTCAGTCGGACTGCCGCCTACGAGCAGTACTTC. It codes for CVSRTAAYEQYF.

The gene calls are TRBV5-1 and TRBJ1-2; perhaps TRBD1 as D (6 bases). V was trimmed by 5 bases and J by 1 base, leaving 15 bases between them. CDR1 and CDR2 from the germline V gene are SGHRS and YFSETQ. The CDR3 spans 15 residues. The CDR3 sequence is CASRNDDRSNYGYTF. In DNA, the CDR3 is TGCGCCAGCAGAAACGACGACAGGAGTAACTATGGCTACACCTTC.

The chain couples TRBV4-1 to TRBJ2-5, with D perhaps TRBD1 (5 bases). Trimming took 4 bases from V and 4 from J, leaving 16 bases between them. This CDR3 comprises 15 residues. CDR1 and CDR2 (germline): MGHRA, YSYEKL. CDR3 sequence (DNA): TGCGCCAGCAGCCCCTTCTCTCCAAGGGGAGAGACCCAGTACTTC. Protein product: CASSPFSPRGETQYF.

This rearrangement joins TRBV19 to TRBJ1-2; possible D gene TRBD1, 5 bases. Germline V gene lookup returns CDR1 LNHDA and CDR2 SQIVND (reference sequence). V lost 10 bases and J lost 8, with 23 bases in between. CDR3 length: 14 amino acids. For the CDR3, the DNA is TGTGCCACTGCCCAGGGAGGCCTCTCGAGGGGCTACACCTTC. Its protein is CATAQGGLSRGYTF.

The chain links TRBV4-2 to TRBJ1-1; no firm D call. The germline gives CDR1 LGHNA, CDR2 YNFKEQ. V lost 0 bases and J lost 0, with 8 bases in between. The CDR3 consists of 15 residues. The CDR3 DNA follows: TGTGCCAGCAGCCAAGAGAGCTCCATGAACACTGAAGCTTTCTTT. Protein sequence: CASSQESSMNTEAFF.

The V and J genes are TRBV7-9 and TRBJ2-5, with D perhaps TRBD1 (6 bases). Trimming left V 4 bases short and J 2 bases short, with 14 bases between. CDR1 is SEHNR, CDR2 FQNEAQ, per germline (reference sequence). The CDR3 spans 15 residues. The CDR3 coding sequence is TGTGCCAGCAGCTCGGCGGAAGGACAGCAAGAGACCCAGTACTTC. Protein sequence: CASSSAEGQQETQYF.

The CDR3 here is CASSPTSTGGIQYF. The DNA for the CDR3 is TGTGCCAGCTCACCAACAAGCACAGGGGGGATTCAGTACTTC. The genes are TRBV18 and TRBJ2-4; 8 bases line up with TRBD1. The CDR3 has 14 residues. Trimming at V came to 2 bases and at J to 10 bases, leaving 7 bases not matched to a gene. Germline CDR1 KGHSH, CDR2 LQKENI.

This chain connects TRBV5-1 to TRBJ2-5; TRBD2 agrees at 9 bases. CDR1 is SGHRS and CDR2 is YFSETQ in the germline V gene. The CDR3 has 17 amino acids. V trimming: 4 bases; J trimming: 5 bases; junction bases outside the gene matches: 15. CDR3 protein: CASSLGTSSEEGETQYF. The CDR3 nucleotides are TGCGCCAGCAGCCTCGGGACTAGCAGTGAAGAAGGGGAGACCCAGTACTTC.

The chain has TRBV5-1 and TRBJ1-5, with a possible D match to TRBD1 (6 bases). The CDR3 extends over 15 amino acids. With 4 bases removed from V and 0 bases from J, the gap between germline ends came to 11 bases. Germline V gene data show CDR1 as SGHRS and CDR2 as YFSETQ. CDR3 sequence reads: CASSRTGISNQPQHF. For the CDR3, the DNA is TGCGCCAGCAGCCGAACAGGGATTAGCAATCAGCCCCAGCATTTT.